This T cell receptor beta chain was captured in a study of T cell changes during pregnancy in multiple sclerosis. The protocol was immunoSEQ multiplex PCR, while the TCRdb copy is restricted to in-frame clones and leaves out a portion. The sample includes 64,000 or so clones, about 96% of them seen just once. CDR1 is SGHNT and CDR2 is YYREEE in the germline V gene (reference sequence). The CDR3 totals 15 residues. J gave up 5 bases and V 4 bases, and 7 bases lay outside the gene matches. The chain recombines TRBV5-4 with TRBJ2-3, with 10 bases fitting TRBD2. The source of this sequence is a female donor with multiple sclerosis, enrolled in a pregnancy study. The material sequenced was CD8+ T cells from peripheral blood mononuclear cells, taken after pregnancy. CDR3 residues: CASSPQREGLDTQYF. CDR3 bases: TGTGCCAGCAGCCCCCAGCGGGAGGGGCTAGATACGCAGTATTTT.